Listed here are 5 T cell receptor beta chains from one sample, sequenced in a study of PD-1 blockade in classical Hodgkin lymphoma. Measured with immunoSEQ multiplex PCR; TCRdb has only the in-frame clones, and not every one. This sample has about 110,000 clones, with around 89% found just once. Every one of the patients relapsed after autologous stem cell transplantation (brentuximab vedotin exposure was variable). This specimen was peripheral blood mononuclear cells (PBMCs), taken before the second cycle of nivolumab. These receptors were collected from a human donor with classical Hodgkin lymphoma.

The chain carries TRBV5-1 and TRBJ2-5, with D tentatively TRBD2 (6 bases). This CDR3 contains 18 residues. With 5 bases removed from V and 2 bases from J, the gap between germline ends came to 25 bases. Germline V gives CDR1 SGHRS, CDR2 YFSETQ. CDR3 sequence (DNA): TGCGCCAGCAGTTCTACTGGAGGACTGGATGGGAGGCAAGAGACCCAGTACTTC. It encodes CASSSTGGLDGRQETQYF.

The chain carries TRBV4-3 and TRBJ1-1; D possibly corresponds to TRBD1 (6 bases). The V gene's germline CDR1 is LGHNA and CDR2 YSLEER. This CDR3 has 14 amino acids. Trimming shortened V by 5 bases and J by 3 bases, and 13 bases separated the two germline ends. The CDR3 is CASSNRVFDTEAFF. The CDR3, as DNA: TGCGCCAGCAGCAACAGGGTTTTCGACACTGAAGCTTTCTTT.

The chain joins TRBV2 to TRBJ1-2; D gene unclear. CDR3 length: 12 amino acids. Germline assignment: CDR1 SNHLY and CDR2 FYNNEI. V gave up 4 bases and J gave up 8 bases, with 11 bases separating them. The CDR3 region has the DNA TGTGCCAGCAGTGCGGTCATCATGGGCTACACCTTC. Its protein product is CASSAVIMGYTF.

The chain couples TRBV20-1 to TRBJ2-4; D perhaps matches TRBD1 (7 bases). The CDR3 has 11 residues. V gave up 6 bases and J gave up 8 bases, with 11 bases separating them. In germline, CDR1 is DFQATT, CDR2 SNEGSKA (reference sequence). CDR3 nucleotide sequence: TGCAGTGCCTCCAGGGGGGACATTCAGTACTTC. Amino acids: CSASRGDIQYF.

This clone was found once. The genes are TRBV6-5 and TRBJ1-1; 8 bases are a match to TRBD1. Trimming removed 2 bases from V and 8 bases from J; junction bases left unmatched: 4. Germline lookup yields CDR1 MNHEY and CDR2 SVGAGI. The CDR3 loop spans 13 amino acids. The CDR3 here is CASSYRAGGEAFF. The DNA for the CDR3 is TGTGCCAGCAGTTACAGGGCAGGGGGCGAAGCTTTCTTT.